These 19 T cell receptor beta chains share one sample of origin, sequenced in a study of blood T cells in healthy people across ages. Alongside a J-beta primer mix, a sample-barcoded 5' primer served in a second PCR lasting about 7 to 11 cycles. TCRdb re-derived calls from the 5' RACE reads in MiXCR, one entry per CDR3 protein. The top ten clones hold 15% to 18% of a sample with over 550,000 distinct CDR3 sequences, approximately 30% of them seen once. Material for sequencing was blood. The receptors shown here come from a woman older than 75 in good health.

This clonotype was counted ten times or more. The V call is TRBV12-3 or TRBV12-4, the J call TRBJ2-3; 10 positions agree with TRBD1. The CDR3 loop spans 16 amino acids. V shed 4 bases, J shed 1 base, and the junction held 5 bases outside the gene matches. The CDR3 sequence: CASSSHGTGGTDTQYF. The CDR3 bases are TGTGCCAGCAGTTCGCATGGGACAGGGGGCACAGATACGCAGTATTTT.

In this sample, this clonotype turned up many times. The chain couples TRBV20-1 to TRBJ1-5; perhaps TRBD1 as D (5 bases). This CDR3 region has 15 residues. Trimming removed 3 bases at V and 0 bases at J, with 12 bases between. The V gene's germline CDR1 is DFQATT and CDR2 SNEGSKA (reference sequence). DNA of the CDR3: TGCAGTGCTAGCCCCAGGGACTATAGCAATCAGCCCCAGCATTTT. Translated, it gives CSASPRDYSNQPQHF.

This clonotype was counted at least ten times. This chain joins TRBV6-1 and TRBJ2-5, with D perhaps TRBD2 (5 bases). Per the germline V gene, CDR1 is MNHNS and CDR2 is SASEGT. This CDR3 region has 14 residues. The V and J ends lost 3 bases and 6 bases respectively, with 14 bases between them. The CDR3 here is CASSEGGSRQTQYF. The DNA for the CDR3 is TGTGCCAGCAGTGAGGGCGGGTCAAGGCAGACCCAGTACTTC.

The table lists this clonotype with many counts. The DNA of the CDR3 is TGCGCCAGCAGCCAAAACGGGCTCTCGGTGGGCGAGCAGTACTTC. Its protein product is CASSQNGLSVGEQYF. The V and J genes are TRBV4-1 and TRBJ2-7, with unresolved D. This CDR3 region has 15 residues. Germline V gene sequence: CDR1 MGHRA, CDR2 YSYEKL. Trimming left V 2 bases short and J 6 bases short, with 17 bases between.

This chain links TRBV5-1 with TRBJ2-5; 7 nucleotides line up with TRBD2. This CDR3 has 18 residues. The ends lost 3 bases at V and 2 bases at J; junction bases unmatched: 16. In germline, CDR1 is SGHRS, CDR2 YFSETQ. The CDR3 is CASSSLGLAGAHQETQYF. The CDR3 DNA reads as TGCGCCAGCAGCTCATTGGGCTTAGCGGGCGCCCATCAAGAGACCCAGTACTTC.

This clonotype was observed a few times. V gene TRBV2 combines with J gene TRBJ1-5; D gene ambiguous. Germline V gives CDR1 SNHLY, CDR2 FYNNEI. There are 16 residues in the CDR3. V dropped 2 bases and J dropped 4 bases, with 15 bases sitting between them. The CDR3 spells CASSELFGEANQPQHF. Here the CDR3 DNA reads TGTGCCAGCAGTGAATTATTTGGGGAGGCAAATCAGCCCCAGCATTTT.

The V gene is TRBV5-1, the J gene TRBJ2-2, with a tentative D call TRBD1 (5 bases). Trimming shortened V by 2 bases and J by 4 bases, and 9 bases separated the two germline ends. CDR1 and CDR2 (germline): SGHRS, YFSETQ. The CDR3 length is 14 residues. Here the CDR3 reads CASSFREATGELFF. As DNA, the CDR3 is TGCGCCAGCAGCTTCAGGGAAGCCACCGGGGAGCTGTTTTTT.

This clonotype was seen at least ten times. V is TRBV10-3 and J is TRBJ1-5; D remains ambiguous. V lost 0 bases and J lost 3, with 6 bases in between. This CDR3 has 14 amino acids. Per germline, CDR1 ENHRY and CDR2 SYGVKD. CDR3 coding DNA: TGTGCCATCAGTGAGTCTCCGAACAATCAGCCCCAGCATTTT. Encoded protein: CAISESPNNQPQHF.

To note about this clonotype: This could be a read error, since a much larger clone is one nucleotide away. The rearrangement joins TRBV20-1 to TRBJ2-7; D perhaps matches TRBD1 (6 bases). The CDR3 sequence is 13 residues long. CDR1 is DFQATT and CDR2 is SNEGSKA in the germline V gene (reference sequence). V gave up 5 bases and J gave up 7 bases, with 18 bases separating them. The CDR3 DNA reads TGCAGTGCTGGATCAGGGGCCACACTAGAGCAGTACTTC. Translated, it gives CSAGSGATLEQYF.

On this clonotype: A much larger clone sits a single nucleotide away, making a read error possible. V and J are TRBV3-1 and TRBJ2-5; 8 bases align to TRBD2. Per germline, CDR1 LGHDT and CDR2 YNNKEL (reference sequence). This CDR3 region has 15 residues. J was trimmed by 11 bases and V by 1 base; bases with no gene match: 12. CDR3 coding DNA: TGTGCCAGCAGCCAAGTATTACTGCGGGAGGATGAGCAGTACTTC. Amino acid sequence: CASSQVLLREDEQYF.

The rearrangement joins TRBV30 to TRBJ2-1; 7 nucleotides align to TRBD1. The V gene end was trimmed by 2 bases and the J gene end by 11 bases; junction bases not matched to a gene: 6. CDR3 length: 12 amino acids. Germline CDR1 is GTSNPN and CDR2 is SVGIG (reference sequence). In DNA form, the CDR3 reads TGTGCCTGGAGTTCCGGGACAGAGAAGCAGTTCTTC. Translated: CAWSSGTEKQFF.

This clonotype appeared a single time. The chain uses TRBV11-1 and TRBJ2-1; 14 bases align to TRBD2. This CDR3 has 17 residues. The ends lost 4 bases at V and 2 bases at J; junction bases unmatched: 4. Germline V gene lookup returns CDR1 SGHAT and CDR2 FQDESV (reference sequence). CDR3 DNA sequence: TGTGCCAGCAGCTCTGGGACTAGCGGGGGACCCTACAATGAGCAGTTCTTC. Encoded protein: CASSSGTSGGPYNEQFF. Based on the CDR3 plus reference TRBV11-1 and TRBJ2-1, the full variable domain is EAEVAQSPRYKITEKSQAVAFWCDPISGHATLYWYRQILGQGPELLVQFQDESVVDDSQLPKDRFSAERLKGVDSTLKIQPAELGDSAMYLCASSSGTSGGPYNEQFFGPGTRLTVL.

This clonotype showed up just a few times. A much larger clonotype is one base distant, so this may be a read error. The rearrangement links TRBV7-9 to TRBJ2-1; D tentatively reads TRBD1 or TRBD2 (7 bases each). CDR3 size: 16 residues. Germline CDR1 and CDR2: SEHNR and FQNEAQ (reference sequence). The chain's CDR3 is CAGSPRGDSSYNEQFF. CDR3 sequence (DNA): TGTGCCGGCAGCCCCCGGGGGGACAGCTCCTACAATGAGCAGTTCTTC.

Remarks on this clonotype: This may arise from a read error, as a much more abundant clone is one base away. This sequence joins TRBV20-1 and TRBJ2-7; 10 positions match TRBD2. CDR3 size: 16 residues. Germline assignment: CDR1 DFQATT and CDR2 SNEGSKA (reference sequence). Germline trimming cut 0 bases from V and 7 bases from J; bases unmatched to any gene: 12. This CDR3 is CSARDRPSGGYNEQYF. The CDR3 nucleotides read TGCAGTGCTAGAGATCGGCCTAGCGGGGGTTACAATGAGCAGTACTTC.

With respect to this clonotype: A much larger clone differs by one base, so this may be a read error. CDR3 amino acids: CASSSVQGFQETQFF. The DNA of the CDR3 is TGTGCCAGCAGCTCGGTCCAGGGGTTTCAGGAGACCCAGTTCTTC. The chain combines TRBV7-9 with TRBJ2-1; D possibly corresponds to TRBD1 (6 bases). Germline V gene lookup returns CDR1 SEHNR and CDR2 FQNEAQ (reference sequence). Between the trimmed V and J ends, which lost 4 bases and 13 bases, there was a span of 23 bases. The CDR3 is 15 residues long.

This clonotype was observed once. A much larger clone sits a single nucleotide away, making a read error possible. V gene TRBV28 combines with J gene TRBJ2-1; 8 bases align to TRBD2. Germline V gives CDR1 MDHEN, CDR2 SYDVKM. The CDR3 runs to 14 residues. CDR3 sequence (DNA): TGTGCCGGCAGTTGGCGGGGGGCTTCCGGTGAGCAGTTCTTC. Its translation is CAGSWRGASGEQFF.

The sample holds many counts of this clonotype. The chain links TRBV6-2 or TRBV6-3 to TRBJ2-3, with D possibly TRBD1 on 5 matching bases. The ends were cut back, 2 bases at V and 9 bases at J, with 12 bases in the middle. CDR1 is MNHEY and CDR2 is SVGEGT in the germline V gene. CDR3 length: 13 amino acids. The CDR3 DNA sequence: TGTGCCAGCAGTTACCAAGGGGTCGGGACGCAGTATTTT. The encoded protein is CASSYQGVGTQYF.

This clonotype was detected many times. The chain carries TRBV7-2 and TRBJ1-1, with no clear D. The CDR3 has 15 amino acids. The V gene's germline CDR1 is SGHTA and CDR2 FQGNSA. The germline V and J ends were trimmed by 1 base and 1 base, with 10 bases remaining between them. CDR3 DNA: TGTGCCAGCAGCTTAGAACGGAAACCGAACACTGAAGCTTTCTTT. It encodes CASSLERKPNTEAFF.

At least ten counts were recorded for this clonotype. The V call is TRBV7-2, the J call TRBJ1-5; D is ambiguous. Germline V gene lookup returns CDR1 SGHTA and CDR2 FQGNSA. V was pared by 5 bases and J by 10 bases, with 15 bases between. The CDR3 loop spans 13 amino acids. The CDR3 DNA reads as TGTGCCAGCAGCCCCCGGCCCGGCCACCCCCAGCATTTT. It codes for CASSPRPGHPQHF.